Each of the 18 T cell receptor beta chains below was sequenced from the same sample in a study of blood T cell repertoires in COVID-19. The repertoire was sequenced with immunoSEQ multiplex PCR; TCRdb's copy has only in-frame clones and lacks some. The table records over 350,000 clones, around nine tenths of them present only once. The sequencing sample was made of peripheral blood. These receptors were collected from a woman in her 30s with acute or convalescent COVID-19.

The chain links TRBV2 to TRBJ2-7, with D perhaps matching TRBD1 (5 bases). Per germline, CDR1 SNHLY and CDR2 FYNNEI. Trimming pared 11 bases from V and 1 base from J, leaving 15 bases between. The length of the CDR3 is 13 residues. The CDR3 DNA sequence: TGTGCCGGAAACAACGACAGATCCTACGAGCAGTACTTC. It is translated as CAGNNDRSYEQYF.

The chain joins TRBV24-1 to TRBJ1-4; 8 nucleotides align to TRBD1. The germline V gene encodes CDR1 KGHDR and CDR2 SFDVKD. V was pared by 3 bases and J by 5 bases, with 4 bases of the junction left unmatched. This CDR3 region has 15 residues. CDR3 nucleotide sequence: TGTGCCACCAGTGATGGACAGGGACAAAATGAAAAACTGTTTTTT. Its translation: CATSDGQGQNEKLFF.

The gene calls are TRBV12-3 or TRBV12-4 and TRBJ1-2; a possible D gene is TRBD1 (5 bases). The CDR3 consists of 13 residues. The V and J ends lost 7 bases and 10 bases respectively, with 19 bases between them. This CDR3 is CASTDLGQGDYTF. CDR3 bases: TGTGCCAGCACCGACCTAGGGCAGGGCGACTACACCTTC.

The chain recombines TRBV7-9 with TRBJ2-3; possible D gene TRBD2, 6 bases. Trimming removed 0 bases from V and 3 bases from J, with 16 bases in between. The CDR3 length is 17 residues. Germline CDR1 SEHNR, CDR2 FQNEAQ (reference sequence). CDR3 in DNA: TGTGCCAGCAGCTTAGCGCGCGGGGAGCGGAGAACAGATACGCAGTATTTT. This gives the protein CASSLARGERRTDTQYF.

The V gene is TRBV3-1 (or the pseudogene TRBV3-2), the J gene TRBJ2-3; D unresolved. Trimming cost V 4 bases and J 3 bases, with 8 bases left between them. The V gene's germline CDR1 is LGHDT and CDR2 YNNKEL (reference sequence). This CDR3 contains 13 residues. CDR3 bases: TGTGCCAGCAGCCGCCAGGCTACAGATACGCAGTATTTT. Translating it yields CASSRQATDTQYF.

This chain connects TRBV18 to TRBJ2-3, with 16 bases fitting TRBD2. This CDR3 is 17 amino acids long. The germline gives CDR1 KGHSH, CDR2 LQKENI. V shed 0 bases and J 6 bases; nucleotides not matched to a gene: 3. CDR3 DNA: TGTGCCAGCTCACCACCGGGACTAGCGGGGGGGAGCGATACGCAGTATTTT. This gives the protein CASSPPGLAGGSDTQYF.

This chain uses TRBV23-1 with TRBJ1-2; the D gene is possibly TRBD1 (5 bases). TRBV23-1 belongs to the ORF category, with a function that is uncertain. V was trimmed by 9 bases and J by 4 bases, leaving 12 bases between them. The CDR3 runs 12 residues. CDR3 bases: TGCGCCAGTACGACAGCTATCTATGGCTACACCTTC. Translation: CASTTAIYGYTF.

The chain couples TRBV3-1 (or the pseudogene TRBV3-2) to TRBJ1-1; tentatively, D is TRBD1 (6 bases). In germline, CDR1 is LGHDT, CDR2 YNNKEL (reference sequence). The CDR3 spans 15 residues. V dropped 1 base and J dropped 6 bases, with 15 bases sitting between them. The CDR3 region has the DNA TGTGCCAGCAGCCAAGGATTACAGGGATACGCTGAAGCTTTCTTT. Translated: CASSQGLQGYAEAFF.

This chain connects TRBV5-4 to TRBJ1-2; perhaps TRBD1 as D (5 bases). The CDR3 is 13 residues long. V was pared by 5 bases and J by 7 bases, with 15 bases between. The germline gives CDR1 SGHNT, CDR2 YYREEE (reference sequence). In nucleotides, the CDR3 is TGTGCCAGCAGTCGGGACCCGGGGGTTGGCTACACCTTC. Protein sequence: CASSRDPGVGYTF.

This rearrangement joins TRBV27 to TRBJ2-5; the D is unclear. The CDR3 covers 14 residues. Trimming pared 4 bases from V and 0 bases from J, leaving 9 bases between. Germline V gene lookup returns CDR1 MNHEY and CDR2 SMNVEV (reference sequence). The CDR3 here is CASSSPANQETQYF. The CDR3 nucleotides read TGTGCCAGCAGTTCTCCAGCGAACCAAGAGACCCAGTACTTC.

CDR3 sequence reads: CATSDPRELPTDTQYF. The CDR3 DNA is TGTGCCACCAGTGATCCCCGGGAGCTACCCACAGATACGCAGTATTTT. This chain joins TRBV24-1 and TRBJ2-3; maybe TRBD2 (6 bases). This CDR3 has 16 residues. Between the trimmed V and J ends, which lost 3 bases and 2 bases, there was a span of 14 bases. Per germline, CDR1 KGHDR and CDR2 SFDVKD.

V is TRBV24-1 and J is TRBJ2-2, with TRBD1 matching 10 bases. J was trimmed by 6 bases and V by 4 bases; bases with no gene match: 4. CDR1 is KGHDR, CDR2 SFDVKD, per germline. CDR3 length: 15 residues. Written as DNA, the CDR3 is TGTGCCACCAGTGACGCGGGACAGGGGTCCGGGGAGCTGTTTTTT. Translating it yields CATSDAGQGSGELFF.

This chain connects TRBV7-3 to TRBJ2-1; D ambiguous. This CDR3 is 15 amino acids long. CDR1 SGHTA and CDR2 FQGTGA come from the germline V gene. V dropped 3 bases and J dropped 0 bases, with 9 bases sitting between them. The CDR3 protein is CASSFLQSSYNEQFF. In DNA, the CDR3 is TGTGCCAGCAGCTTTTTACAGAGCTCCTACAATGAGCAGTTCTTC.

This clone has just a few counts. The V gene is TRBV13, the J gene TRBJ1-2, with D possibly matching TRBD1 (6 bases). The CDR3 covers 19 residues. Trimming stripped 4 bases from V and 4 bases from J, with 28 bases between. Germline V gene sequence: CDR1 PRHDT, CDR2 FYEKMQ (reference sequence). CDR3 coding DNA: TGTGCCAGCAGCTCTACCCCCCTAAAACCAGGGGTTGTAATCTATGGCTACACCTTC. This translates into CASSSTPLKPGVVIYGYTF.

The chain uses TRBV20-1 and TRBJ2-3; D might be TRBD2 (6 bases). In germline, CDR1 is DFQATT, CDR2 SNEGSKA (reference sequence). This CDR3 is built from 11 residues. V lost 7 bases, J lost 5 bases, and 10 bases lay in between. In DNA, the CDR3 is TGCAGTGAAAGGAGGGGAGATACGCAGTATTTT. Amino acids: CSERRGDTQYF.

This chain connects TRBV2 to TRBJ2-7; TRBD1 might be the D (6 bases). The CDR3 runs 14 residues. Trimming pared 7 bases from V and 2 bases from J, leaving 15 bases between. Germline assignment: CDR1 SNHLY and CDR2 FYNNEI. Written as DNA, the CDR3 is TGTGCCAGCAAAAACGGACAGCAAGCCTACGAGCAGTACTTC. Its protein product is CASKNGQQAYEQYF.

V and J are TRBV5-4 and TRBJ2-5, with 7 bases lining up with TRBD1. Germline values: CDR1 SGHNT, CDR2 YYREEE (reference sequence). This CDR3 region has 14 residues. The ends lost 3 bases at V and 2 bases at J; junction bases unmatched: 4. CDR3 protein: CASSYGTEQETQYF. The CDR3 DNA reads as TGTGCCAGCAGCTATGGGACAGAGCAAGAGACCCAGTACTTC.

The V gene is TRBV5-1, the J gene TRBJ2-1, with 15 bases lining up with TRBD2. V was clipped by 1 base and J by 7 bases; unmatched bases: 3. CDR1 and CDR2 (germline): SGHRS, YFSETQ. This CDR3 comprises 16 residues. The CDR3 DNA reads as TGCGCCAGCAGCTTGCCGGGGACTAGCGGGGGGAATGAGCAGTTCTTC. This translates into CASSLPGTSGGNEQFF.